The 20 T cell receptor beta chains listed next were all sequenced from one sample in a study of blood T cells in healthy people across ages. A second PCR of about 6 to 11 cycles used a sample-barcoded 5' primer and a J-beta primer mix. TCRdb processed the 5' RACE reads anew with MiXCR; each CDR3 protein has one entry. The sample lists more than 800,000 distinct CDR3 sequences; 40% to 45% were seen once. The specimen sequenced was blood. Source of these receptors: a woman aged 60-70 years in good health.

Only a few counts were recorded for this clonotype. The V gene is TRBV10-3, the J gene TRBJ2-1; 10 bases agree with TRBD1. The CDR3 runs to 14 residues. With 7 bases clipped from V and 7 bases from J, the junction kept 7 bases outside the gene matches. CDR1 is ENHRY, CDR2 SYGVKD, per germline. The CDR3 sequence: CAITRDRGRNEQFF. In nucleotides, the CDR3 is TGTGCCATCACTCGGGACAGGGGTCGGAATGAGCAGTTCTTC.

The chain has TRBV5-5 and TRBJ1-4, with 11 positions matching TRBD1. The CDR3 loop spans 17 amino acids. Germline CDR1 and CDR2: SGHKS and YYEKEE (reference sequence). The J segment lost 7 bases and the V segment lost 4 bases, leaving 12 bases of the junction unmatched. DNA of the CDR3: TGTGCCAGCAGCCCGTTAACCGGGGACAGGGGGAGTGAAAAACTGTTTTTT. Translation: CASSPLTGDRGSEKLFF. The variable domain in full, completed from reference TRBV5-5 and TRBJ1-4, reads DAGVTQSPTHLIKTRGQQVTLRCSPISGHKSVSWYQQVLGQGPQFIFQYYEKEERGRGNFPDRFSARQFPNYSSELNVNALLLGDSALYLCASSPLTGDRGSEKLFFGSGTQLSVL.

Only one count was recorded for this clonotype. The rearrangement uses TRBV9 and TRBJ2-1, with TRBD1 matching 9 bases. Germline loops: CDR1 SGDLS, CDR2 YYNGEE. The CDR3 consists of 15 residues. With 3 bases clipped from V and 7 bases from J, the junction kept 8 bases outside the gene matches. The CDR3 coding sequence is TGTGCCAGCAGCGACCGAGACAGGGGGTGGAATGAGCAGTTCTTC. Amino acid sequence: CASSDRDRGWNEQFF. The full variable domain, with the rest looked up from reference TRBV9 and TRBJ2-1, is DSGVTQTPKHLITATGQRVTLRCSPRSGDLSVYWYQQSLDQGLQFLIQYYNGEERAKGNILERFSAQQFPDLHSELNLSSLELGDSALYFCASSDRDRGWNEQFFGPGTRLTVL.

The chain couples TRBV7-9 to TRBJ1-1, with D unclear. The V gene lost 5 bases and the J gene lost 1 base, with 11 bases spanning the gap. The germline gives CDR1 SEHNR, CDR2 FQNEAQ (reference sequence). This CDR3 spans 14 amino acids. CDR3 protein: CASSPEVRNTEAFF. The CDR3 coding sequence is TGTGCCAGCAGCCCCGAGGTACGGAACACTGAAGCTTTCTTT.

The chain has TRBV5-1 and TRBJ2-6; D ambiguous. Germline V gene sequence: CDR1 SGHRS, CDR2 YFSETQ. V lost 4 bases and J 1 base, leaving 15 bases between the germline ends. The CDR3 is made up of 17 amino acids. CDR3 amino acids: CASSKTFEASGANVLTF. In DNA form, the CDR3 reads TGCGCCAGCAGCAAAACCTTCGAAGCTTCTGGGGCCAACGTCCTGACTTTC.

This chain joins TRBV7-7 and TRBJ2-5; unclear D gene. Per the germline V gene, CDR1 is SSHAT and CDR2 is FNYEAQ (reference sequence). With 0 bases removed from V and 1 base from J, the gap between germline ends came to 9 bases. The CDR3 is 15 amino acids. The CDR3 here is CASSLAVQPQETQYF. The CDR3 coding sequence is TGTGCCAGCAGCTTAGCCGTACAGCCCCAAGAGACCCAGTACTTC.

The rearrangement joins TRBV13 to TRBJ2-3; possibly TRBD1 for D (5 bases). The CDR3 is made up of 14 amino acids. Germline V gives CDR1 PRHDT, CDR2 FYEKMQ (reference sequence). V lost 6 bases and J lost 4, with 14 bases in between. The CDR3 protein is CASSTRQYPDTQYF. CDR3 DNA: TGTGCCAGCAGTACTCGACAGTACCCAGATACGCAGTATTTT.

This clonotype has just a few counts. This chain uses TRBV20-1 with TRBJ2-1, with D possibly matching TRBD2 (6 bases). This CDR3 region has 12 residues. Looked up from germline, CDR1 is DFQATT and CDR2 is SNEGSKA (reference sequence). V gave up 0 bases and J gave up 11 bases, with 11 bases separating them. CDR3 in amino acids: CSAREGTPQQFF. The CDR3 DNA reads TGCAGTGCTAGAGAAGGGACTCCTCAGCAGTTCTTC.

The rearrangement uses TRBV12-3 or TRBV12-4 and TRBJ2-3, with D perhaps TRBD1 (6 bases). The CDR3 extends over 16 amino acids. V was clipped by 4 bases and J by 1 base, with 15 bases between them. The CDR3 reads CASSSGTRLGTDTQYF. Written as DNA, the CDR3 is TGTGCCAGCAGTTCCGGGACAAGATTAGGCACAGATACGCAGTATTTT.

V usage is TRBV6-6 and J usage is TRBJ2-3, with TRBD1 identical over 9 bases. After removal of 2 bases from V and 0 bases from J, the junction contained 3 bases not matched to a gene. Germline lookup yields CDR1 MNHNY and CDR2 SVGAGI (reference sequence). The CDR3 contains 16 residues. This CDR3 reads CASSYGTGSSTDTQYF. The CDR3 DNA reads TGTGCCAGCAGTTACGGGACAGGGTCAAGCACAGATACGCAGTATTTT.

This clonotype has a handful of counts. The rearrangement joins TRBV12-3 or TRBV12-4 to TRBJ2-5; D is uncertain. The length of the CDR3 is 15 residues. V gave up 1 base and J gave up 6 bases, with 15 bases separating them. CDR3 DNA: TGTGCCAGCAGTTTAGGTAGCACCCCTCGGAAGACCCAGTACTTC. Translating gives CASSLGSTPRKTQYF.

The rearrangement uses TRBV5-1 and TRBJ2-1; 11 bases match TRBD2. J lost 5 bases, V lost 0 bases, and 4 bases had no gene match. The CDR3 is made up of 16 amino acids. In germline, CDR1 is SGHRS, CDR2 YFSETQ. The CDR3 sequence: CASSLGLAGGHNEQFF. Written as DNA, the CDR3 is TGCGCCAGCAGCTTGGGGCTAGCGGGAGGCCACAATGAGCAGTTCTTC.

The chain employs TRBV7-9 and TRBJ2-7; D is unresolved. The CDR3 runs to 12 residues. The germline gives CDR1 SEHNR, CDR2 FQNEAQ (reference sequence). V was clipped by 8 bases and J by 3 bases, with 11 bases between them. The CDR3, as DNA: TGTGCCAGCGAAGACCTTTACTACGAGCAGTACTTC. Translating it yields CASEDLYYEQYF. The full variable domain, in which reference TRBV7-9 and TRBJ2-7 provide the parts outside the CDR3, is DTGVSQNPRHKITKRGQNVTFRCDPISEHNRLYWYRQTLGQGPEFLTYFQNEAQLEKSRLLSDRFSAERPKGSFSTLEIQRTEQGDSAMYLCASEDLYYEQYFGPGTRLTVT.

The sample holds a few counts of this clonotype. J is TRBJ2-3 and V is TRBV4-2; TRBD2 matches 12 bases. V was pared by 4 bases and J by 2 bases, with 7 bases of the junction left unmatched. CDR3 length: 17 residues. Germline assignment: CDR1 LGHNA and CDR2 YNFKEQ. Here the CDR3 reads CASSPYWTSGTTDTQYF. The CDR3 DNA follows: TGTGCCAGCAGCCCTTACTGGACTAGCGGGACCACAGATACGCAGTATTTT.

In its sample, this clonotype was seen a few times. The gene calls are TRBV7-9 and TRBJ2-7, with a possible D match to TRBD2 (6 bases). CDR3 size: 15 residues. V was trimmed by 2 bases and J by 1 base, leaving 12 bases between them. The germline gives CDR1 SEHNR, CDR2 FQNEAQ (reference sequence). This CDR3 is CASSLSTSASYEQYF. The CDR3 region has the DNA TGTGCCAGCAGCTTATCGACTAGTGCATCCTACGAGCAGTACTTC.

This clonotype was counted a few times. The rearrangement links TRBV20-1 to TRBJ2-7; D is undetermined. The germline V gene has CDR1 DFQATT and CDR2 SNEGSKA (reference sequence). The CDR3 has 16 amino acids. Trimming shortened V by 6 bases and J by 4 bases, and 25 bases separated the two germline ends. The CDR3 loop is CSAEKSGDWEKYEQYF. The CDR3 bases are TGCAGTGCGGAGAAAAGTGGAGACTGGGAAAAATACGAGCAGTACTTC.

CDR3 amino acids: CASSAAHRTSVRQETQYF. The CDR3 DNA reads TGTGCCAGCAGCGCCGCCCATCGGACTAGCGTTCGGCAAGAGACCCAGTACTTC. V usage is TRBV7-2 and J usage is TRBJ2-5, with 9 nucleotides matching TRBD2. The germline gives CDR1 SGHTA, CDR2 FQGNSA. J lost 2 bases, V lost 5 bases, and 15 bases had no gene match. The CDR3 sequence is 18 residues long. Full variable domain (missing parts from reference TRBV7-2 and TRBJ2-5): GAGVSQSPSNKVTEKGKDVELRCDPISGHTALYWYRQSLGQGLEFLIYFQGNSAPDKSGLPSDRFSAERTGGSVSTLTIQRTQQEDSAVYLCASSAAHRTSVRQETQYFGPGTRLLVL.

This clonotype has more than one count but fewer than ten. V usage is TRBV20-1 and J usage is TRBJ2-4; 11 positions agree with TRBD2. The DNA end is a closer match to TRBJ2-7, so the J assignment may be wrong. Per germline, CDR1 DFQATT and CDR2 SNEGSKA (reference sequence). The CDR3 length is 15 residues. Here the CDR3 DNA reads TGCAGTGCTAGGCTGGCTAGCGGGAGGACATACGAGCAGTACTTC. Protein sequence: CSARLASGRTYEQYF.

This clonotype came up a few times. The DNA of the CDR3 is TGCGCCAGCAGCTTGGAGGCTAGCGAACTCTACGAGCAGTACTTC. This translates into CASSLEASELYEQYF. The rearrangement joins TRBV5-1 to TRBJ2-7; D is possibly TRBD2 (6 bases). CDR3 length: 15 residues. Deletions cut 0 bases from V and 3 bases from J, with 13 bases between. Germline V gives CDR1 SGHRS, CDR2 YFSETQ.

This chain links TRBV6-2 or TRBV6-3 with TRBJ2-3; 10 nucleotides align to TRBD2. Germline V gives CDR1 MNHEY, CDR2 SVGEGT. Losses at the gene ends were 6 bases for V and 0 bases for J; bases not matched to a gene: 6. CDR3 length: 16 amino acids. This chain's CDR3 is CASSTGTSESTDTQYF. CDR3 coding DNA: TGTGCCAGCAGCACCGGGACTAGCGAAAGCACAGATACGCAGTATTTT.